The 4 T cell receptor beta chains listed next were all sequenced from one sample in a study of shared clonotypes between healthy human individuals (dated by TCRdb to the early 2020s). Library preparation employed the immunoSEQ multiplex PCR assay. The table comes from immuneACCESS by way of TCRdb, which keeps in-frame sequences with V and J called. Part of the clones is missing from these tables; in studies checked, under half for an unresolved V gene and the rest for unknown reasons. The sample data list roughly 590,000 clones, and 95% to 96% of these were observed just once. Roughly 0.1% of the sample is in the top ten clones. CD8 naive samples were obtained by positive selection for CCR7 among CD45RO-negative cells, yielding a CD45RA+CCR7+ population from which TemRA cells were excluded. Sequencing input: naive CD8+ T cells sorted from blood. This specimen's cell subset or site label, per the study, means: CD45RA+CCR7+. Receptors were obtained from a woman aged 25-40 years in good health.

V gene TRBV28 combines with J gene TRBJ2-7, with D unclear. CDR1 and CDR2 from the germline V gene are MDHEN and SYDVKM. Deletions cut 5 bases from V and 5 bases from J, with 19 bases between. This CDR3 comprises 15 residues. In DNA, the CDR3 is TGTGCCAGCAGTCACCCCCCACAAGGATGGGACGAGCAGTACTTC. Translating gives CASSHPPQGWDEQYF.

The chain couples TRBV19 to TRBJ2-7, with D possibly TRBD1 on 5 matching bases. Germline values: CDR1 LNHDA, CDR2 SQIVND (reference sequence). The V end lost 3 bases, the J end lost 3 bases, and 9 bases lay between the germline ends. The CDR3 extends over 13 amino acids. CDR3 amino acids: CASSMGQDYEQYF. The CDR3 DNA follows: TGTGCCAGTAGTATGGGGCAGGACTACGAGCAGTACTTC.

This clone was observed once. This chain links TRBV10-1 with TRBJ2-4, with 8 nucleotides matching TRBD1. V shed 6 bases and J 0 bases; nucleotides not matched to a gene: 7. The CDR3 spans 16 residues. The germline V gene encodes CDR1 WNHNN and CDR2 SYGVQD (reference sequence). DNA of the CDR3: TGCGCCAGCAGAACGGGACAGGCAGGAGCCAAAAACATTCAGTACTTC. Its translation is CASRTGQAGAKNIQYF.

V and J are TRBV7-8 and TRBJ1-2, with 7 bases aligning to TRBD1. This CDR3 region has 13 residues. CDR1 is SGHVS and CDR2 is FQNEAQ in the germline V gene. With 2 bases clipped from V and 12 bases from J, the junction kept 9 bases outside the gene matches. The CDR3 nucleotides read TGTGCCAGCAGCTTAAGGACAGGACCCCCGGACACCTTC. This codes for CASSLRTGPPDTF. The whole variable domain, remainder taken from reference TRBV7-8 and TRBJ1-2, is GAGVSQSPRYKVAKRGQDVALRCDPISGHVSLFWYQQALGQGPEFLTYFQNEAQLDKSGLPSDRFFAERPEGSVSTLKIQRTQQEDSAVYLCASSLRTGPPDTFGSGTRLTVV.